This T cell receptor beta chain was recovered during a study of radiotherapy plus CTLA-4 blockade in lung cancer. The study's findings and limits: Blood-borne expansion of tumor-derived TCR clones followed radiotherapy plus ipilimumab. Increased serum interferon-beta after radiation also reportedly predicted response strongly.

TCRdb's table, derived via immunoSEQ multiplex PCR, lists solely in-frame clones and lacks some. The data show roughly 62,000 clones, with 60% to 80% seen just once and about 4.2% held by the top ten. Looked up from germline, CDR1 is SGHTA and CDR2 is FQGNSA. The V and J ends lost 2 bases and 4 bases, in that order; junction bases with no gene match: 4. The CDR3 consists of 14 residues. Participants had chemo-refractory metastatic non-small-cell lung cancer and were treated with focal radiation plus ipilimumab CTLA-4 blockade. Remarks on this clone: What it binds is not known.

This specimen consisted of peripheral blood, obtained from a patient treated with radiotherapy plus ipilimumab. The chain carries TRBV7-2 and TRBJ2-5, with 7 bases fitting TRBD1. The clonotype comes from a human donor with non-small cell lung cancer who had a complete response to radiotherapy plus ipilimumab. CDR3 sequence: CASSLTGAGETQYF. In nucleotides, the CDR3 is TGTGCCAGCAGCTTAACAGGGGCTGGAGAGACCCAGTACTTC.